The clone carrying this T cell receptor beta chain was seen a few times. The antigen is not known. This entry belongs to a study of cytomegalovirus exposure and HLA in healthy donors. The study, taken as a whole, reports: Several of the most significant clusters appeared linked to common viral pathogens, based on a later analysis. It was likely that a cluster of highly shared sequence variants was a sequencing artifact. Immune exposure information available was restricted to CMV serostatus.

Germline loops: CDR1 LNHDA, CDR2 SQIVND (reference sequence). CDR3 length: 16 residues. V was pared by 3 bases and J by 2 bases, with 14 bases between. The PCR made use of 60 Vbeta and 13 Jbeta primers. The protocol was immunoSEQ multiplex PCR, while the TCRdb copy is restricted to in-frame clones and leaves out a portion. Among about 130,000 clones listed, about 78% were seen once. The sequence was obtained from a man aged 45 to 65 in good health and CMV-seropositive. What was sequenced was PBMCs. V is TRBV19 and J is TRBJ1-5; D not resolved. CDR3 protein: CASSMGRWEGNQPQHF. The CDR3 nucleotides are TGTGCCAGTAGTATGGGCCGATGGGAGGGCAATCAGCCCCAGCATTTT.